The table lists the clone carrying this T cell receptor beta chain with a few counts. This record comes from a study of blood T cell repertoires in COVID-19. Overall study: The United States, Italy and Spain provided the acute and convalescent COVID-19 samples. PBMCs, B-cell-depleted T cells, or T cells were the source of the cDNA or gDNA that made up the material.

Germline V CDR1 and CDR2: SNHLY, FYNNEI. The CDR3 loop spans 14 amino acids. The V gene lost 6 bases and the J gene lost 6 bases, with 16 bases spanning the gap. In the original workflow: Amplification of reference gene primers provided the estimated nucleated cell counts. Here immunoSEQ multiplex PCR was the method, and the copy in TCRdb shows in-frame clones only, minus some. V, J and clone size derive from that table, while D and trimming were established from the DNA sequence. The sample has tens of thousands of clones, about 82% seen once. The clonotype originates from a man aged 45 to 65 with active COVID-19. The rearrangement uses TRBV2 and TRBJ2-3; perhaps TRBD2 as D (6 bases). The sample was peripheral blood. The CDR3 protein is CASSFRRDGDTQYF. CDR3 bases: TGTGCCAGCAGCTTCAGGAGGGATGGGGATACGCAGTATTTT.